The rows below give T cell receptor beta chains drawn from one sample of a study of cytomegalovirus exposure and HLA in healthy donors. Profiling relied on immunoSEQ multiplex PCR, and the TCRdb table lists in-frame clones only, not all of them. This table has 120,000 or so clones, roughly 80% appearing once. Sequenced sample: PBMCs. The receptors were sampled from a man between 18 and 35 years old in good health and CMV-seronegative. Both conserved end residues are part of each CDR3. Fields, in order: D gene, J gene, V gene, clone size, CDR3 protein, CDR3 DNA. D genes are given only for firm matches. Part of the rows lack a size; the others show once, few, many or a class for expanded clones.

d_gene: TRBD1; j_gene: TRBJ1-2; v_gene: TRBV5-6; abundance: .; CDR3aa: CASSGDRGLFRDYGYTF; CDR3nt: TGTGCCAGCAGCGGGGACAGGGGGCTTTTTAGGGACTATGGCTACACCTTC
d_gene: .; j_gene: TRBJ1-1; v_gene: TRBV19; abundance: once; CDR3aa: CASSHPYRLWGMNTEAFF; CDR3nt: TGTGCCAGTAGTCACCCCTACCGATTATGGGGCATGAACACTGAAGCTTTCTTT
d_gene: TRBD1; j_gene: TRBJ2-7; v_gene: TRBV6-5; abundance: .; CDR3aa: CASSYSQGASYEQYF; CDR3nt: TGTGCCAGCAGTTACTCACAGGGGGCCTCCTACGAGCAGTACTTC
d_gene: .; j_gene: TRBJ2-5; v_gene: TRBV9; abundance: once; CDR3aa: CASSLSPVQETQYF; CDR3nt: TGTGCCAGCAGCCTTTCCCCGGTCCAAGAGACCCAGTACTTC
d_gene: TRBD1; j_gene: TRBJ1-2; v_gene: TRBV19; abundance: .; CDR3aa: CASSRGQVEGYTF; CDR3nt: TGTGCCAGTAGTAGGGGACAGGTGGAAGGCTACACCTTC
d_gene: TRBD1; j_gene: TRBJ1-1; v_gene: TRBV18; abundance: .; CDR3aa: CASSLKDRGNTEAFF; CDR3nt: TGTGCCAGCTCACTAAAGGACAGGGGGAACACTGAAGCTTTCTTT
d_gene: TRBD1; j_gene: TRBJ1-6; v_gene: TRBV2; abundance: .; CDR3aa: CASSEQGAGSPLHF; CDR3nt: TGTGCCAGCAGCGAACAGGGGGCCGGTTCACCCCTCCACTTT
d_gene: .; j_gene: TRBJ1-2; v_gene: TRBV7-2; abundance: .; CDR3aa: CASSLDGTRGYGYTF; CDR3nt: TGTGCCAGCAGCTTAGACGGGACAAGGGGCTATGGCTACACCTTC
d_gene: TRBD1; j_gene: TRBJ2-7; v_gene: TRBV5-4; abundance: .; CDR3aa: CASSPRDRGTEQYF; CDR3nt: TGTGCCAGCAGCCCCCGGGACAGGGGGACCGAGCAGTACTTC
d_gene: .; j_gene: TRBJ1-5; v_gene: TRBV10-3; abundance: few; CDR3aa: CAISEGLNQPQHF; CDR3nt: TGTGCCATCAGTGAGGGCCTCAATCAGCCCCAGCATTTT
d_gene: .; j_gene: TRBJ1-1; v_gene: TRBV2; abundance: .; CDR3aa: CASSESRVSLFTEAFF; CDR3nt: TGTGCCAGCAGTGAAAGTCGGGTCAGTTTATTCACTGAAGCTTTCTTT
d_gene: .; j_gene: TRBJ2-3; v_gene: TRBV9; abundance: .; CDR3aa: CASSARQGSRTDTQYF; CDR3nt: TGTGCCAGCAGCGCCCGTCAGGGCAGTCGCACAGATACGCAGTATTTT
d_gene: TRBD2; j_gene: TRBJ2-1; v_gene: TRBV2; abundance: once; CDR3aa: CASSAGGGPPYNEQFF; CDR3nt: TGTGCCAGCAGTGCCGGCGGGGGGCCCCCCTACAATGAGCAGTTCTTC
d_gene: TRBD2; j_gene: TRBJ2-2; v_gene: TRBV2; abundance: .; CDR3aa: CARSPSGGYTGELFF; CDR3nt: TGTGCCAGATCCCCCAGCGGGGGGTACACCGGGGAGCTGTTTTTT
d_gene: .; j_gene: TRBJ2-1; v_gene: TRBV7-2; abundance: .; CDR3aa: CASSLSTTLQVKQFF; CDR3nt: TGTGCCAGCAGCTTATCGACTACCCTTCAAGTGAAGCAGTTCTTC
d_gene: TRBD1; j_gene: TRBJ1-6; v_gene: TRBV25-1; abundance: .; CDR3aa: CASSEHRQGGSPLHF; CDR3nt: TGTGCCAGCAGTGAACACAGACAGGGCGGTTCACCCCTCCACTTT
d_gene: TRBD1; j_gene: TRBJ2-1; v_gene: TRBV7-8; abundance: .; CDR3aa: CASVRDSDNEQFF; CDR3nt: TGTGCCAGCGTTCGGGACAGCGACAATGAGCAGTTCTTC
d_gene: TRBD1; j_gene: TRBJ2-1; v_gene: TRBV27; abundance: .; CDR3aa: CASSTKSKTQGAPGDEQFF; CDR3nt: TGTGCCAGCAGTACCAAGAGTAAGACCCAGGGGGCGCCCGGGGATGAGCAGTTCTTC
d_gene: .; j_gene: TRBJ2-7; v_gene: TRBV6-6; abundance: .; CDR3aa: CASSPIGEQYF; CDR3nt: TGTGCCAGCAGTCCAATCGGGGAGCAGTACTTC
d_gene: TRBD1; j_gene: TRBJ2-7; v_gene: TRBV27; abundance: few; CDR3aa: CASSPGQGGSYEQYF; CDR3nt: TGTGCCAGCAGTCCAGGACAGGGGGGATCCTACGAGCAGTACTTC
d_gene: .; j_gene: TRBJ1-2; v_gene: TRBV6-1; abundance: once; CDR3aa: CASSDTVKGDYGYTF; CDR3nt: TGTGCCAGCAGTGACACCGTTAAAGGGGACTATGGCTACACCTTC
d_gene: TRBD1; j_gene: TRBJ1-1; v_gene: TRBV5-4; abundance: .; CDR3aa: CASSLADRGNTEAFF; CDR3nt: TGTGCCAGCAGCTTGGCCGACAGGGGGAACACTGAAGCTTTCTTT
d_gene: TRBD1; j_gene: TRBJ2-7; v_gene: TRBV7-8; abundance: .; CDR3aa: CASSLGPRGLYEQYF; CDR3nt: TGTGCCAGCAGCTTAGGACCTAGGGGGCTCTACGAGCAGTACTTC
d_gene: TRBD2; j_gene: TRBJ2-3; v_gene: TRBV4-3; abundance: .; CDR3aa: CASSQDPTSGTSTDTQYF; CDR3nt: TGCGCCAGCAGCCAAGATCCCACTAGCGGAACTAGCACAGATACGCAGTATTTT
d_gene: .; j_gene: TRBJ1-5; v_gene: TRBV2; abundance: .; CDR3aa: CASSTQGGNQPQHF; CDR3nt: TGTGCCAGCAGTACACAGGGAGGCAATCAGCCCCAGCATTTT
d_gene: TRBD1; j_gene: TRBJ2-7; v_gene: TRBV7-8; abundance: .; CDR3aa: CASRGDRSLDEQYF; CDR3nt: TGTGCCAGCAGAGGGGACAGGTCCTTGGACGAGCAGTACTTC
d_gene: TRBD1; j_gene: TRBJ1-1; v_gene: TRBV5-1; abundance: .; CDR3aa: CASSLENRGHTEAFF; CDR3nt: TGCGCCAGCAGCTTGGAAAACAGGGGTCACACTGAAGCTTTCTTT
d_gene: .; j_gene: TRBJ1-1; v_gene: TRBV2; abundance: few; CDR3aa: CASRADPGREGRNTEAFF; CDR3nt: TGTGCCAGCCGTGCGGATCCAGGGAGGGAGGGCCGGAACACTGAAGCTTTCTTT
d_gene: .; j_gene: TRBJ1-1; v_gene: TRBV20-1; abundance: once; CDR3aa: CSARLQYEAFF; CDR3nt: TGCAGTGCTAGGTTACAGTATGAAGCTTTCTTT
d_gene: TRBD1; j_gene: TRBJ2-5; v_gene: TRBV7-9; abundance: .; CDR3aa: CASIPRGQGSPGETQYF; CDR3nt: TGTGCCAGCATCCCACGGGGACAGGGCTCCCCCGGAGAGACCCAGTACTTC
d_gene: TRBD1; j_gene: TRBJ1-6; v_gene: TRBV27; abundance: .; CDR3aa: CASSHRDRGKGSDSPLHF; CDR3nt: TGTGCCAGCAGTCATCGAGACAGGGGAAAAGGGTCCGATTCACCCCTCCACTTT
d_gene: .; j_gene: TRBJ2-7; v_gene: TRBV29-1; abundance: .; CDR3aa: CSVSSQGYEQYF; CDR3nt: TGCAGCGTGTCTTCACAGGGCTACGAGCAGTACTTC
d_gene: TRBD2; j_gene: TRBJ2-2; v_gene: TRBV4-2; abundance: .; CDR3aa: CASSQETSGQRGLFF; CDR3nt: TGTGCCAGCAGCCAAGAAACTAGCGGTCAGAGGGGGCTGTTTTTT
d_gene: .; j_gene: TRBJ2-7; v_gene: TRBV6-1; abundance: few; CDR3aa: CASSDPRDSSSYEQYF; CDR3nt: TGTGCCAGCAGTGACCCACGGGACTCTAGCTCCTACGAGCAGTACTTC
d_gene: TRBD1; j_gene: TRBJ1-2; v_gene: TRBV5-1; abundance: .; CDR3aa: CASSPGTGGLYGYTF; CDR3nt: TGCGCCAGCAGCCCGGGGACAGGGGGCCTCTATGGCTACACCTTC
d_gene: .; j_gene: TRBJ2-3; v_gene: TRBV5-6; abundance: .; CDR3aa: CASSLTAAGTTDTQYF; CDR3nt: TGTGCCAGCAGCCTCACGGCGGCGGGGACCACAGATACGCAGTATTTT
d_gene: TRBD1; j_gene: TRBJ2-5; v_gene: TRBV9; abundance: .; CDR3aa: CASSPGTGGRFQETQYF; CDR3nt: TGTGCCAGCAGCCCTGGGACAGGCGGCCGATTCCAAGAGACCCAGTACTTC
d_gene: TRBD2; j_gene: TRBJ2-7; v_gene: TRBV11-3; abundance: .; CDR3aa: CASRVLAGGPDEQYF; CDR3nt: TGTGCCAGCAGGGTCCTAGCGGGGGGGCCGGACGAGCAGTACTTC
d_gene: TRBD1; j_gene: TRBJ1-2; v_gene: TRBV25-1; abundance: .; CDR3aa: CASSGQTGTHGYTF; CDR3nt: TGTGCCAGCAGTGGACAGACAGGGACTCATGGCTACACCTTC
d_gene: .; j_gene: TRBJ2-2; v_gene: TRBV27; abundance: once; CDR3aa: CASGPPGAGELFF; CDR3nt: TGTGCCAGCGGCCCCCCCGGGGCCGGGGAGCTGTTTTTT
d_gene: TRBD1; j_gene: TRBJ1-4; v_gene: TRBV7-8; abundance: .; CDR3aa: CASSLQDRFNEKLFF; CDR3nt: TGTGCCAGCAGCTTACAGGACAGGTTTAATGAAAAACTGTTTTTT
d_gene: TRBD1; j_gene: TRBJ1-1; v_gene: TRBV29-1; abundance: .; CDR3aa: CSVEDGRTGKIVGTEAFF; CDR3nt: TGCAGCGTTGAAGACGGCAGGACAGGGAAGATTGTAGGCACTGAAGCTTTCTTT
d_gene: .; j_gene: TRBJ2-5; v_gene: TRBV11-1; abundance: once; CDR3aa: CASSGGGGLWAQYF; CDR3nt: TGTGCCAGCAGTGGGGGAGGGGGGCTGTGGGCCCAGTACTTC
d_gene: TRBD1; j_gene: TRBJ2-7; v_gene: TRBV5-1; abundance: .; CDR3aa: CASSLEGQRPYEQYF; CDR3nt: TGCGCCAGCAGCTTGGAGGGACAGAGACCCTACGAGCAGTACTTC
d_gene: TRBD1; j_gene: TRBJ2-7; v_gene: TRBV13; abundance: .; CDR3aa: CASSPGGQGAEEQYF; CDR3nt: TGTGCCAGCAGCCCAGGGGGACAGGGGGCAGAGGAGCAGTACTTC
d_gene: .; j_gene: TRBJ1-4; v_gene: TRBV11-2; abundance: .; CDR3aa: CASSLLKEREKLFF; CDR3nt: TGTGCCAGCAGCTTACTCAAGGAGAGAGAAAAACTGTTTTTT
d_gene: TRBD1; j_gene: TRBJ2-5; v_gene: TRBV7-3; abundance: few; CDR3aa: CASSLGGQGIIETQYF; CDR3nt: TGTGCCAGCAGCTTAGGGGGACAGGGCATAATTGAGACCCAGTACTTC
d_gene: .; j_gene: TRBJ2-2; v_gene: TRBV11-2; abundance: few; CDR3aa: CASSLVGQGYSGELFF; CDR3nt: TGTGCCAGCAGCTTAGTAGGGCAGGGTTATTCCGGGGAGCTGTTTTTT
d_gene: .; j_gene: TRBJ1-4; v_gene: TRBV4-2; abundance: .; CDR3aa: CASSQDLQGGNEKLFF; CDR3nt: TGTGCCAGCAGCCAAGATCTGCAGGGCGGTAATGAAAAACTGTTTTTT
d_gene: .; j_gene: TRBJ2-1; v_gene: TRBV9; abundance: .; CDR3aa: CASSKQVDSYNEQFF; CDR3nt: TGTGCCAGCAGCAAACAGGTAGATTCCTACAATGAGCAGTTCTTC
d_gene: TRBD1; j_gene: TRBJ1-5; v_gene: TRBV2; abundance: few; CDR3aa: CASMGSGGGQPQHF; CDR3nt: TGTGCCAGCATGGGGTCAGGGGGCGGACAGCCCCAGCATTTT